This entry describes one T cell receptor beta chain. The germline gives CDR1 LNHDA, CDR2 SQIVND (reference sequence). The ends lost 3 bases at V and 1 base at J; junction bases unmatched: 6. The CDR3 is made up of 16 amino acids. The data stem from a study of blood T cell repertoires in COVID-19. As for the study in general: Sources were T cells, B-cell-depleted T cells, or PBMCs; the material itself was cDNA or gDNA.

Only in-frame clones appear in the TCRdb table, and some are missing; sequencing was by immunoSEQ multiplex PCR. The sample lists a few hundred thousand clones; 89% were seen once. The sequence derives from a woman aged 25-40 years with COVID-19, enrolled during active disease. The chain recombines TRBV19 with TRBJ2-1, with 7 bases that match TRBD2. Sequenced input: peripheral blood. The DNA of the CDR3 is TGTGCCAGTAGTATGGGCGGGGGAACTTCCTACAATGAGCAGTTCTTC. Translated: CASSMGGGTSYNEQFF.